What follows are 26 T cell receptor beta chains derived from one specimen sequenced in a study of vaccination and CD4 T cells after COVID-19. These receptors' targets are unknown. Specified treatment: approximately 9-day PBMC culture with coronavirus spike peptide pools or control peptides (ViraFEST assay). Sequence data for DNA of cultured CD4+ T cells were generated by the Oncomine TCR Beta short-read assay. Each CDR3 protein gets one entry after TCRdb re-called the PCR reads with MiXCR. The data hold some 21,000 distinct CDR3 sequences, with roughly two fifths observed a single time. The sample in question was CD4+ T cells from blood, cultured in vitro, obtained before SARS-CoV-2 vaccination. These receptors were obtained from a human donor who had recovered from COVID-19.

The chain uses TRBV28 and TRBJ2-3; 10 bases fit TRBD2. CDR3 length: 17 residues. CDR1 is MDHEN and CDR2 is SYDVKM in the germline V gene. Unmatched junction bases numbered 10, after V lost 4 bases and J lost 3 bases. Written as DNA, the CDR3 is TGTGCCAGCAGTTCCCCTAGCGGGAGAGTCGGGACAGATACGCAGTATTTT. This encodes CASSSPSGRVGTDTQYF.

This chain links TRBV20-1 with TRBJ1-5, with D possibly matching TRBD1 (5 bases). CDR3 length: 14 residues. Looked up from germline, CDR1 is DFQATT and CDR2 is SNEGSKA (reference sequence). The ends were cut back, 6 bases at V and 11 bases at J, with 23 bases in the middle. The CDR3 region has the DNA TGCAGTGCGCCCGGGACCGCCGGCGGAAAGTCCCAGCATTTT. Its protein is CSAPGTAGGKSQHF.

This clonotype was found once. Being one base from a much bigger clone, this may be a read error. The genes are TRBV7-2 and TRBJ1-2, with 11 bases identical to TRBD1. J lost 5 bases, V lost 4 bases, and 9 bases had no gene match. This CDR3 region has 16 residues. Germline CDR1 and CDR2: SGHTA and FQGNSA. The chain's CDR3 is CASSSDRTGGRYGYTF. The CDR3 bases are TGTGCCAGCAGCTCAGACAGGACAGGGGGCCGATATGGCTACACCTTC.

This clonotype was seen more than once but under ten times. The chain combines TRBV27 with TRBJ2-1, with 7 bases fitting TRBD2. CDR3 size: 16 residues. Germline V gene sequence: CDR1 MNHEY, CDR2 SMNVEV (reference sequence). V was pared by 6 bases and J by 6 bases, with 14 bases of the junction left unmatched. CDR3 nucleotides: TGTGCCAGCAGCCGCCGCGGGAGTGGGGAGGGCAATGAGCAGTTCTTC. It yields the protein CASSRRGSGEGNEQFF.

This clonotype was seen only a few times. The chain employs TRBV21-1 and TRBJ2-1; the table's TRBD2 call for D was not verified on the DNA. TRBV21-1 is an annotated pseudogene. CDR3 length equals 18 residues. The CDR3 sequence: CASSKFGDGPLLVDEQFF. The CDR3 nucleotides are TGTGCCAGCAGCAAGTTCGGGGATGGGCCCCTTCTTGTGGATGAGCAGTTCTTC.

This clonotype occurred a few times. This chain links TRBV19 with TRBJ1-1; a possible D gene is TRBD1 (5 bases). Germline V CDR1 and CDR2: LNHDA, SQIVND (reference sequence). V was pared by 1 base and J by 6 bases, with 12 bases between. CDR3 length: 14 residues. CDR3 coding DNA: TGTGCCAGTAGTATAGTGCTACGGGGCCCTGAAGCTTTCTTT. Encoded protein: CASSIVLRGPEAFF.

CDR3 sequence: CASSFGWTSGDNEQFF. In DNA, the CDR3 is TGTGCCAGCAGCTTTGGCTGGACTAGCGGTGACAATGAGCAGTTCTTC. The chain employs TRBV11-3 and TRBJ2-1; TRBD2 matches 10 bases. This CDR3 region has 16 residues. Germline V CDR1 and CDR2: SGHNT, YENEEA. V lost 3 bases and J lost 5; bases outside the gene matches: 7. The variable domain in full, completed from reference TRBV11-3 and TRBJ2-1, reads EAGVVQSPRYKIIEKKQPVAFWCNPISGHNTLYWYLQNLGQGPELLIRYENEEAVDDSQLPKDRFSAERLKGVDSTLKIQPAELGDSAVYLCASSFGWTSGDNEQFFGPGTRLTVL.

This clonotype was counted a few times. The chain links TRBV6-1 to TRBJ2-7, with 8 bases matching TRBD2. With 5 bases clipped from V and 2 bases from J, the junction kept 2 bases outside the gene matches. This CDR3 contains 13 residues. The germline gives CDR1 MNHNS, CDR2 SASEGT. The CDR3: CASSRGGAYEQYF. CDR3 nucleotide sequence: TGTGCCAGCAGTCGGGGGGGGGCCTACGAGCAGTACTTC.

The chain has TRBV6-1 and TRBJ1-1; D remains unclear. The CDR3 extends over 14 amino acids. Germline-derived CDR1 and CDR2 are MNHNS and SASEGT. V was pared by 8 bases and J by 4 bases, with 17 bases between. Written as DNA, the CDR3 is TGTGCCAGCCGAGAGGGAGGGATGGGCACTGAAGCTTTCTTT. Protein: CASREGGMGTEAFF.

The rearrangement uses TRBV19 and TRBJ2-7; 9 positions agree with TRBD2. The V gene end was trimmed by 5 bases and the J gene end by 0 bases; junction bases not matched to a gene: 8. The CDR3 loop spans 16 amino acids. Germline V gene data show CDR1 as LNHDA and CDR2 as SQIVND (reference sequence). CDR3 sequence (DNA): TGTGCCAGTAGTCCCCGAGGTAGCGGGAGCTCCTACGAGCAGTACTTC. Amino acid sequence: CASSPRGSGSSYEQYF.

Sample share makes this clonotype medium-sized (0.01 to 0.1%). V usage is TRBV19 and J usage is TRBJ2-2; D unclear. From germline, CDR1 is LNHDA and CDR2 SQIVND (reference sequence). The CDR3 runs 16 residues. Trimming pared 6 bases from V and 2 bases from J, leaving 16 bases between. This chain's CDR3 is CASSRNTGVNTGELFF. The CDR3 bases are TGTGCCAGTAGCCGAAACACGGGTGTAAACACCGGGGAGCTGTTTTTT.

This clonotype has just a few counts. The V gene is TRBV6-2 or TRBV6-3, the J gene TRBJ1-1, with 7 bases lining up with TRBD1. This CDR3 has 15 residues. V was pared by 4 bases and J by 6 bases, with 11 bases of the junction left unmatched. Germline V gene lookup returns CDR1 MNHEY and CDR2 SVGEGT. The chain's CDR3 is CASSSSGQLVAEAFF. DNA of the CDR3: TGTGCCAGCAGTTCCTCGGGACAGTTAGTTGCTGAAGCTTTCTTT.

The V gene is TRBV6-1, the J gene TRBJ2-7, with 7 bases that match TRBD1. This CDR3 is built from 14 residues. The V gene end was trimmed by 7 bases and the J gene end by 5 bases; junction bases not matched to a gene: 11. Germline CDR1 and CDR2: MNHNS and SASEGT. CDR3 in DNA: TGTGCCAGCACCCTTTGGACAGGTGAAGACGAGCAGTACTTC. It is translated as CASTLWTGEDEQYF.

The V gene is TRBV20-1, the J gene TRBJ2-7, with TRBD2 identical over 7 bases. CDR1 DFQATT and CDR2 SNEGSKA come from the germline V gene (reference sequence). The CDR3 extends over 13 amino acids. Trimming at V came to 6 bases and at J to 3 bases, leaving 8 bases not matched to a gene. CDR3 amino acids: CSAGAGVGYEQYF. As DNA, the CDR3 is TGCAGTGCAGGGGCGGGAGTAGGCTACGAGCAGTACTTC.

This sequence joins TRBV11-3 and TRBJ1-1, with D possibly being TRBD1 (6 bases). The CDR3 is 18 amino acids. The V end lost 4 bases, the J end lost 3 bases, and 24 bases lay between the germline ends. The V gene's germline CDR1 is SGHNT and CDR2 YENEEA. CDR3: CASSSEGQWGKGDTEAFF. In nucleotides, the CDR3 is TGTGCCAGCAGCTCGGAGGGACAATGGGGAAAAGGGGACACTGAAGCTTTCTTT.

The chain links TRBV28 to TRBJ2-2; D ambiguous. V lost 10 bases and J lost 5, with 8 bases in between. The CDR3 consists of 11 residues. Germline lookup yields CDR1 MDHEN and CDR2 SYDVKM. Written as DNA, the CDR3 is TGTGCCACCAAACGAACCGGGGAGCTGTTTTTT. Its translation is CATKRTGELFF.

The V gene is TRBV6-1, the J gene TRBJ1-4; D is perhaps TRBD1 (5 bases). Germline lookup yields CDR1 MNHNS and CDR2 SASEGT. This CDR3 has 13 amino acids. V was cut by 5 bases and J by 2 bases, with 6 bases left in between. CDR3 amino acids: CASSRQTNEKLFF. The CDR3 DNA follows: TGTGCCAGCAGTAGACAGACTAATGAAAAACTGTTTTTT.

This clonotype came up a few times. V gene TRBV6-2 or TRBV6-3 combines with J gene TRBJ2-1; no firm D call. Germline CDR1 is MNHEY and CDR2 is SVGEGT. The CDR3 runs to 12 residues. V was cut by 0 bases and J by 8 bases, with 5 bases left in between. The CDR3 protein is CASSYSGYEQFF. The DNA for the CDR3 is TGTGCCAGCAGTTACTCGGGATATGAGCAGTTCTTC.

The chain employs TRBV11-1 and TRBJ2-4, with TRBD1 matching 10 bases. Per the germline V gene, CDR1 is SGHAT and CDR2 is FQDESV (reference sequence). CDR3 length: 14 amino acids. The J segment lost 4 bases and the V segment lost 3 bases, leaving 0 bases of the junction unmatched. DNA of the CDR3: TGTGCCAGCAGCTTGGACAGGGGGAAAAACATTCAGTACTTC. This sequence encodes CASSLDRGKNIQYF. The complete variable domain, with remaining parts taken from reference TRBV11-1 and TRBJ2-4, reads EAEVAQSPRYKITEKSQAVAFWCDPISGHATLYWYRQILGQGPELLVQFQDESVVDDSQLPKDRFSAERLKGVDSTLKIQPAELGDSAMYLCASSLDRGKNIQYFGAGTRLSVL.

In DNA, the CDR3 is TGTGCCAGCAGCTCCAGGGGGCGCCCCCAAGAGACCCAGTACTTC. It is translated as CASSSRGRPQETQYF. The chain links TRBV5-4 to TRBJ2-5, with TRBD1 matching 8 bases. The CDR3 length is 15 residues. The trim removed 3 bases at V and 1 base at J, leaving 5 bases unmatched. Germline V lookup: CDR1 SGHNT, CDR2 YYREEE (reference sequence).

V and J are TRBV4-3 and TRBJ1-5, with D perhaps TRBD1 (5 bases). In germline, CDR1 is LGHNA, CDR2 YSLEER. The germline V and J ends were trimmed by 0 bases and 3 bases, with 9 bases remaining between them. CDR3 length equals 15 residues. CDR3: CASSQEAGNNQPQHF. The CDR3 coding sequence is TGCGCCAGCAGCCAAGAGGCAGGGAACAATCAGCCCCAGCATTTT.

This clonotype came up once. The rearrangement joins TRBV20-1 to TRBJ1-1; the D gene is possibly TRBD1 (5 bases). V was clipped by 3 bases and J by 5 bases, with 16 bases between them. The germline V gene encodes CDR1 DFQATT and CDR2 SNEGSKA (reference sequence). The CDR3 spans 14 residues. CDR3 coding DNA: TGCAGTGCTAGTATCCCCGGGACGCCGACTGAAGCTTTCTTT. It codes for CSASIPGTPTEAFF.

The chain recombines TRBV7-3 with TRBJ2-2; D gene ambiguous. This CDR3 has 16 residues. Trimming took off 4 bases at V and 2 bases at J, with 14 bases between the two ends. Germline-derived CDR1 and CDR2 are SGHTA and FQGTGA. CDR3 sequence reads: CASSSQLSLNTGELFF. DNA of the CDR3: TGTGCCAGCAGCTCTCAGTTGTCGTTAAACACCGGGGAGCTGTTTTTT.

This clonotype appeared a few times. The CDR3 region is CASSLAGGFNQPQHF. As DNA, the CDR3 is TGTGCCAGCAGTTTGGCGGGAGGCTTCAATCAGCCCCAGCATTTT. The chain uses TRBV12-3 or TRBV12-4 and TRBJ1-5, with D uncertain. The CDR3 sequence is 15 residues long. Between the trimmed V and J ends, which lost 3 bases and 3 bases, there was a span of 12 bases.

The genes are TRBV10-3 and TRBJ1-2, with a weak D call TRBD1 (5 bases). Per germline, CDR1 ENHRY and CDR2 SYGVKD. V was shortened by 6 bases and J by 4 bases, with 12 bases between the two germline ends. CDR3 length equals 13 residues. The CDR3 sequence: CAISEDTLYGYTF. In DNA form, the CDR3 reads TGTGCCATCAGCGAGGACACCCTCTATGGCTACACCTTC.

The sample holds one count of this clonotype. CDR3 residues: CASSLDGTLYGYTF. The CDR3 DNA reads as TGCGCCAGCAGCTTGGACGGGACCCTCTATGGCTACACCTTC. The genes are TRBV5-1 and TRBJ1-2; D possibly corresponds to TRBD1 (5 bases). V dropped 0 bases and J dropped 4 bases, with 10 bases sitting between them. The CDR3 length is 14 residues. CDR1 is SGHRS and CDR2 is YFSETQ in the germline V gene.